The 26 T cell receptor beta chains in this list originate from one sample, sequenced in a study of PD-1 blockade in mismatch repair-deficient tumors. TCRdb's copy holds only in-frame clones and misses some; the assay was immunoSEQ multiplex PCR. This sample carries 60,000 to 65,000 clones, about nine tenths of them seen once, and the ten largest clones take 14%. Sample: peripheral blood, taken 52 weeks after starting pembrolizumab. These receptors came from an adult with mismatch repair-deficient cancer.

The chain is built from TRBV7-8 and TRBJ1-2; D might be TRBD1 (6 bases). The CDR3 is 13 residues long. Germline lookup yields CDR1 SGHVS and CDR2 FQNEAQ. V lost 5 bases, J lost 7 bases, and 14 bases lay in between. DNA for the CDR3: TGTGCCAGCAGCCCCTACGGGGGGCCTGGCTACACCTTC. It yields the protein CASSPYGGPGYTF.

This clone was counted once. The V gene is TRBV7-9, the J gene TRBJ2-6, with 8 positions matching TRBD1. CDR1 and CDR2 (germline): SEHNR, FQNEAQ (reference sequence). This CDR3 has 18 amino acids. V was pared by 1 base and J by 0 bases, with 5 bases of the junction left unmatched. CDR3 coding DNA: TGTGCCAGCAGCTTAGAGGGACAGGACTACTCTGGGGCCAACGTCCTGACTTTC. It is translated as CASSLEGQDYSGANVLTF.

The rearrangement uses TRBV5-6 and TRBJ2-7; TRBD1 matches 7 bases. This CDR3 region has 16 residues. V shed 2 bases and J 2 bases; nucleotides not matched to a gene: 10. Germline CDR1 and CDR2: SGHDT and YYEEEE. CDR3 amino acids: CASSLKGGDTPYEQYF. As DNA, the CDR3 is TGTGCCAGCAGCTTAAAAGGGGGCGATACGCCCTACGAGCAGTACTTC.

The chain has TRBV5-5 and TRBJ2-1; 11 bases fit TRBD2. CDR3 length equals 18 residues. After removal of 7 bases from V and 7 bases from J, the junction contained 19 bases not matched to a gene. Germline CDR1 SGHKS, CDR2 YYEKEE (reference sequence). In nucleotides, the CDR3 is TGTGCCAGCGACTTCGACCAGTGGCGACTAGCGGGATTAAATGAGCAGTTCTTC. Its protein product is CASDFDQWRLAGLNEQFF.

This chain links TRBV6-5 with TRBJ2-5; D gene uncertain. V lost 6 bases and J 5 bases, leaving 7 bases between the germline ends. The CDR3 consists of 11 residues. From germline, CDR1 is MNHEY and CDR2 SVGAGI. CDR3 in amino acids: CASSYKETQYF. CDR3 DNA: TGTGCCAGCAGCTACAAGGAGACCCAGTACTTC.

This chain uses TRBV7-2 with TRBJ2-7; no firm D call. CDR1 and CDR2 (germline): SGHTA, FQGNSA. Trimming left V 2 bases short and J 2 bases short, with 10 bases between. The CDR3 length is 14 residues. CDR3 coding DNA: TGTGCCAGCAGCTTAAAGGGCACAGCCTACGAGCAGTACTTC. This translates into CASSLKGTAYEQYF.

The rearrangement uses TRBV7-8 and TRBJ1-1; D might be TRBD1 (5 bases). Germline V gene data show CDR1 as SGHVS and CDR2 as FQNEAQ. The CDR3 sequence is 15 residues long. Trimming pared 5 bases from V and 0 bases from J, leaving 13 bases between. The CDR3 region is CASSPGAGLNTEAFF. CDR3 bases: TGTGCCAGCAGCCCAGGAGCGGGGCTGAACACTGAAGCTTTCTTT.

Turning to this clone: The sample has other DNA sequences that encode this CDR3 too. The chain is built from TRBV2 and TRBJ2-7, with D uncertain. The CDR3 runs 11 residues. Germline V gene data show CDR1 as SNHLY and CDR2 as FYNNEI. V dropped 2 bases and J dropped 4 bases, with 3 bases sitting between them. CDR3 in amino acids: CASSETYEQYF. The CDR3 coding sequence is TGTGCCAGCAGTGAAACATACGAGCAGTACTTC.

This clone has a single count. The chain links TRBV18 to TRBJ2-5; TRBD1 matches at 9 bases. CDR1 is KGHSH and CDR2 is LQKENI in the germline V gene. This CDR3 is built from 15 residues. The junction had 8 bases not matched to a gene; V was cut back by 4 bases and J by 5 bases. CDR3 bases: TGTGCCAGCTCACTGGGACAGGGCAACGGGGAGACCCAGTACTTC. Translation gives CASSLGQGNGETQYF.

The chain combines TRBV5-4 with TRBJ2-6, with 8 bases matching TRBD1. V was pared by 0 bases and J by 4 bases, with 3 bases of the junction left unmatched. CDR1 SGHNT and CDR2 YYREEE come from the germline V gene (reference sequence). The CDR3 length is 16 residues. The DNA of the CDR3 is TGTGCCAGCAGCTTGGAGACAGGGGTCGGGGCCAACGTCCTGACTTTC. It specifies CASSLETGVGANVLTF.

The rearrangement uses TRBV6-5 and TRBJ1-1; 8 bases are shared with TRBD1. The CDR3 consists of 12 residues. V was pared by 6 bases and J by 7 bases, with 4 bases of the junction left unmatched. CDR1 is MNHEY and CDR2 is SVGAGI in the germline V gene. CDR3 loop: CASSHGQGEAFF. In DNA form, the CDR3 reads TGTGCCAGCAGCCACGGACAGGGTGAAGCTTTCTTT.

This rearrangement joins TRBV7-6 to TRBJ1-4, with unresolved D. Germline values: CDR1 SGHVS, CDR2 FNYEAQ. Trimming took off 7 bases at V and 8 bases at J, with 26 bases between the two ends. This CDR3 region has 17 residues. Written as DNA, the CDR3 is TGTGCCAGCACCCCAGCGGGATCAGTGGGAGGTGGGGAAAAACTGTTTTTT. Translating it yields CASTPAGSVGGGEKLFF.

This chain links TRBV30 with TRBJ1-2; D may be TRBD1 (6 bases). This CDR3 is built from 13 residues. The germline gives CDR1 GTSNPN, CDR2 SVGIG (reference sequence). Trimming removed 4 bases from V and 4 bases from J, with 13 bases in between. CDR3 sequence reads: CAWTMTGAYGYTF. CDR3 nucleotides: TGTGCCTGGACGATGACAGGTGCCTATGGCTACACCTTC.

J is TRBJ2-1 and V is TRBV14; the match to TRBD2 covers 8 bases. V lost 0 bases and J lost 3; bases outside the gene matches: 4. CDR3 length equals 16 residues. Germline CDR1 is SGHDN and CDR2 is FVKESK. The CDR3 nucleotides are TGTGCCAGCAGCCAAGAAGGACTAGCTGGCTACAATGAGCAGTTCTTC. Its protein product is CASSQEGLAGYNEQFF.

The CDR3 loop reads CASSAGRTGGKFF. Written as DNA, the CDR3 is TGTGCCAGCAGCGCGGGGAGGACAGGGGGCAAGTTCTTC. The J gene is TRBJ2-1, the V gene TRBV9; 11 bases align to TRBD1. CDR1 is SGDLS and CDR2 is YYNGEE in the germline V gene. The CDR3 extends over 13 amino acids. V lost 3 bases, J lost 14 bases, and 7 bases stayed unmatched. The variable domain in full, with the rest retrieved from reference TRBV9 and TRBJ2-1, is DSGVTQTPKHLITATGQRVTLRCSPRSGDLSVYWYQQSLDQGLQFLIQYYNGEERAKGNILERFSAQQFPDLHSELNLSSLELGDSALYFCASSAGRTGGKFFGPGTRLTVL.

The V call is TRBV5-1, the J call TRBJ2-3; TRBD2 agrees at 15 bases. CDR1 is SGHRS and CDR2 is YFSETQ in the germline V gene. CDR3 length: 17 amino acids. V dropped 4 bases and J dropped 5; count of bases not matched to a gene: 8. DNA for the CDR3: TGCGCCAGCAGCGAAGGGACTAGCGGGAGGTTGGGAGATACGCAGTATTTT. This codes for CASSEGTSGRLGDTQYF.

The rearrangement uses TRBV18 and TRBJ2-1; 14 nucleotides agree with TRBD2. The J segment lost 6 bases and the V segment lost 0 bases, leaving 4 bases of the junction unmatched. This CDR3 is 17 amino acids long. Germline V gene data show CDR1 as KGHSH and CDR2 as LQKENI. The CDR3 is CASSPPVGTSGGNEQFF. The CDR3, as DNA: TGTGCCAGCTCACCACCGGTCGGGACTAGCGGGGGCAATGAGCAGTTCTTC.

The gene calls are TRBV7-9 and TRBJ2-7; no firm D call. The length of the CDR3 is 12 residues. V shed 5 bases and J shed 3 bases, with 8 bases lying between them. In germline, CDR1 is SEHNR, CDR2 FQNEAQ (reference sequence). The DNA of the CDR3 is TGTGCCAGCAGCCTGACTGACTACGAGCAGTACTTC. The encoded protein is CASSLTDYEQYF.

The chain has TRBV5-5 and TRBJ1-3; D gene uncertain. The germline V gene encodes CDR1 SGHKS and CDR2 YYEKEE (reference sequence). The CDR3 has 15 amino acids. Trimming left V 0 bases short and J 0 bases short, with 7 bases between. Here the CDR3 DNA reads TGTGCCAGCAGCTTGGATTATGGCTCTGGAAACACCATATATTTT. Translating it yields CASSLDYGSGNTIYF. The whole variable domain, filled in from reference TRBV5-5 and TRBJ1-3, reads DAGVTQSPTHLIKTRGQQVTLRCSPISGHKSVSWYQQVLGQGPQFIFQYYEKEERGRGNFPDRFSARQFPNYSSELNVNALLLGDSALYLCASSLDYGSGNTIYFGEGSWLTVV.

The chain has TRBV27 and TRBJ2-3; D not certain. V shed 3 bases and J shed 0 bases, with 13 bases lying between them. This CDR3 has 16 amino acids. Germline lookup yields CDR1 MNHEY and CDR2 SMNVEV (reference sequence). Written as DNA, the CDR3 is TGTGCCAGCAGTTTGCTGGCGGTAACTAGCACAGATACGCAGTATTTT. Amino acid sequence: CASSLLAVTSTDTQYF.

The chain recombines TRBV19 with TRBJ2-2; no clear D gene. The CDR3 has 15 amino acids. Germline V gene data show CDR1 as LNHDA and CDR2 as SQIVND (reference sequence). V gave up 1 base and J gave up 6 bases, with 12 bases separating them. CDR3 DNA: TGTGCCAGTAGTATAGTTGGCAGACCCGCCGGGGAGCTGTTTTTT. Translated: CASSIVGRPAGELFF.

This clone was picked up a small number of times. As DNA, the CDR3 is TGTGCCATCAGTGAGTCCGGGGAGCTGTTTTTT. Amino acid sequence: CAISESGELFF. The chain combines TRBV10-3 with TRBJ2-2; D not resolved. Deletions cut 0 bases from V and 7 bases from J, with 0 bases between. Germline V lookup: CDR1 ENHRY, CDR2 SYGVKD. The CDR3 length is 11 residues.

J is TRBJ2-3 and V is TRBV28; 9 bases are a match to TRBD2. In germline, CDR1 is MDHEN, CDR2 SYDVKM. This CDR3 has 17 residues. Trimming at V came to 2 bases and at J to 2 bases, leaving 8 bases not matched to a gene. The CDR3 loop is CASSLITGLANTDTQYF. In DNA form, the CDR3 reads TGTGCCAGCAGTTTAATTACCGGACTAGCGAACACAGATACGCAGTATTTT.

The V call is TRBV4-2, the J call TRBJ1-1; D is possibly TRBD1 (6 bases). This CDR3 contains 14 residues. Germline V CDR1 and CDR2: LGHNA, YNFKEQ. V was clipped by 3 bases and J by 1 base, with 9 bases between them. The CDR3 sequence is CASSQETGNTEAFF. The CDR3 bases are TGTGCCAGCAGCCAGGAGACAGGGAACACTGAAGCTTTCTTT.

This chain links TRBV5-1 with TRBJ2-7; 7 positions agree with TRBD1. There are 15 residues in the CDR3. Trimming at V came to 0 bases and at J to 1 base, leaving 4 bases not matched to a gene. The germline gives CDR1 SGHRS, CDR2 YFSETQ. The CDR3, as DNA: TGCGCCAGCAGCTTGGGGGGACAGCTATCCTACGAGCAGTACTTC. It translates to CASSLGGQLSYEQYF.

This sequence joins TRBV28 and TRBJ2-7; D might be TRBD1 (6 bases). This CDR3 contains 14 residues. Trimming pared 3 bases from V and 2 bases from J, leaving 11 bases between. The germline V gene has CDR1 MDHEN and CDR2 SYDVKM. For the CDR3, the DNA is TGTGCCAGCAGTTTGGGGACACAGACCTACGAGCAGTACTTC. This codes for CASSLGTQTYEQYF.